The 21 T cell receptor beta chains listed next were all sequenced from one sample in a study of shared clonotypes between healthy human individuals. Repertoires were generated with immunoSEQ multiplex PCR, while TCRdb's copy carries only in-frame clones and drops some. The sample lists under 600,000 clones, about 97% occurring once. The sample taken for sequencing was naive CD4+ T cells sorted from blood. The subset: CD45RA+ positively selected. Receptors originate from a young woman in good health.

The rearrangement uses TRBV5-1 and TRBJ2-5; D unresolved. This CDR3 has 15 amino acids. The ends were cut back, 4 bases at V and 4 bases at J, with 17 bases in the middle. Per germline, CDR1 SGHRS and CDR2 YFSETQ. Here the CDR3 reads CASSPNNGRIETQYF. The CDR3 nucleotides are TGCGCCAGCAGCCCTAATAATGGCAGAATAGAGACCCAGTACTTC.

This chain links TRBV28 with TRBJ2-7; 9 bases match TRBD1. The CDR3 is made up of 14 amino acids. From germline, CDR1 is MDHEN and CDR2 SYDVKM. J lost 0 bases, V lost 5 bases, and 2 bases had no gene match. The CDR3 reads CASSVQGASYEQYF. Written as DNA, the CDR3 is TGTGCCAGCAGTGTACAGGGGGCCTCCTACGAGCAGTACTTC.

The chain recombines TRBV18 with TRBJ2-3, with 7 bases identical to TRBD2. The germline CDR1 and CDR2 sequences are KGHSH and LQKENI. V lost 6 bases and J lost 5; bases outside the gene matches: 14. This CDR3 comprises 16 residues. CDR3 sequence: CASSGPGGKRGDTQYF. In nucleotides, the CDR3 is TGTGCCAGCTCCGGACCGGGGGGTAAACGTGGAGATACGCAGTATTTT. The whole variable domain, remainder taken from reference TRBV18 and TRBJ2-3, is NAGVMQNPRHLVRRRGQEARLRCSPMKGHSHVYWYRQLPEEGLKFMVYLQKENIIDESGMPKERFSAEFPKEGPSILRIQQVVRGDSAAYFCASSGPGGKRGDTQYFGPGTRLTVL.

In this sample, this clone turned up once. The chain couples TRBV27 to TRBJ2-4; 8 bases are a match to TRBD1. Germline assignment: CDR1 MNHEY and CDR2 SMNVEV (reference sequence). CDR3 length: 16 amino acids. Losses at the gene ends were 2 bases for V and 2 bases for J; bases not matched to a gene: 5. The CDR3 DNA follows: TGTGCCAGCAGTTTAACGACAGGGGTGACCAAAAACATTCAGTACTTC. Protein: CASSLTTGVTKNIQYF.

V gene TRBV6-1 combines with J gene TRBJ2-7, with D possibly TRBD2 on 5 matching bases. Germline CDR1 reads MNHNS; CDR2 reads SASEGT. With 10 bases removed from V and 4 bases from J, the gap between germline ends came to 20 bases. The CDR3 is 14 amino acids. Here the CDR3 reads CATRQAPGKYEQYF. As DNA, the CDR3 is TGTGCCACACGCCAGGCTCCGGGGAAGTACGAGCAGTACTTC.

Here the CDR3 DNA reads TGTGCCAGCAGCGACAGCTCCAACTCCTACGAGCAGTACTTC. It specifies CASSDSSNSYEQYF. The chain has TRBV6-1 and TRBJ2-7; tentative D call: TRBD1 (5 bases). Germline values: CDR1 MNHNS, CDR2 SASEGT. This CDR3 comprises 14 residues. Trimming took 6 bases from V and 0 from J, leaving 12 bases between them.

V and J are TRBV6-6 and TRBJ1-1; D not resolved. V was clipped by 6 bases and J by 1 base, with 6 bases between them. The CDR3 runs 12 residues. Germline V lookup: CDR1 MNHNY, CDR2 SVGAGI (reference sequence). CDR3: CASRSTNTEAFF. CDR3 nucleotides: TGTGCCAGCAGGAGTACGAACACTGAAGCTTTCTTT.

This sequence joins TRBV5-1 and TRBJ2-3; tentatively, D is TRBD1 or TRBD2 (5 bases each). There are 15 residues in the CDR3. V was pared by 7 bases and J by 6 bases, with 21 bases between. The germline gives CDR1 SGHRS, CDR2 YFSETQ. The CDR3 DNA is TGCGCCAGCTCCCCGGGGACCGCAGAGAGGGATACGCAGTATTTT. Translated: CASSPGTAERDTQYF.

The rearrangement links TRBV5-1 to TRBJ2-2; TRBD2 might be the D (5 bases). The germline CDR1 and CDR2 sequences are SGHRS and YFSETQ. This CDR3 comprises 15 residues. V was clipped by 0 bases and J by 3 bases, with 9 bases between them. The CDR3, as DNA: TGCGCCAGCAGCTTGGAGCAGCGGCACACCGGGGAGCTGTTTTTT. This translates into CASSLEQRHTGELFF.

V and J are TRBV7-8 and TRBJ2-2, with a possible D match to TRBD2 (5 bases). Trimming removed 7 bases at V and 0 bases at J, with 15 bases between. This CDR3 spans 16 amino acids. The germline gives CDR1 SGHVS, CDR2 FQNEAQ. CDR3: CASTKNLLANTGELFF. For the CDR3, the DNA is TGTGCCAGCACCAAAAATCTACTAGCGAACACCGGGGAGCTGTTTTTT.

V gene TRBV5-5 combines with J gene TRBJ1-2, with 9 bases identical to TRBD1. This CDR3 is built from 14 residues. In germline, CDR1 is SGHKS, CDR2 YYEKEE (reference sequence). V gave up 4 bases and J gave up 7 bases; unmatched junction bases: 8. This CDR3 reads CASSIRDRERGYTF. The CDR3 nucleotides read TGTGCCAGCAGCATCCGGGACAGGGAGCGTGGCTACACCTTC.

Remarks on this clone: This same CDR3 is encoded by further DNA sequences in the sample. Here the CDR3 reads CAISEGLAGDTQYF. Here the CDR3 DNA reads TGTGCCATCAGTGAGGGACTAGCGGGAGATACGCAGTATTTT. The chain carries TRBV10-3 and TRBJ2-3; 11 bases agree with TRBD2. Trimming cost V 2 bases and J 5 bases; bases outside gene matches: 0. Germline loops: CDR1 ENHRY, CDR2 SYGVKD. The CDR3 has 14 amino acids.

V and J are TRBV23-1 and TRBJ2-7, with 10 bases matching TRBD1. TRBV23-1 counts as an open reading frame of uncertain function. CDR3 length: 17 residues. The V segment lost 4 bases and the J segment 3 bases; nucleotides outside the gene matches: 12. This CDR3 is CASSLPADRGGSYEQYF. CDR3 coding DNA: TGCGCCAGCAGTCTCCCCGCGGACAGGGGGGGAAGCTACGAGCAGTACTTC.

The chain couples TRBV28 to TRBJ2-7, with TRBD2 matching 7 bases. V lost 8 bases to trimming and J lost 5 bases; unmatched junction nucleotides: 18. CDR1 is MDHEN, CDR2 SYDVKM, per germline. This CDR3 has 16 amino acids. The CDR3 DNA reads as TGTGCCAGCCCTCCCGCCGTGGGGGGGATAATGGACGAGCAGTACTTC. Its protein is CASPPAVGGIMDEQYF.

CDR3 sequence: CASSEARVSSYEQYF. The CDR3 nucleotides read TGTGCCAGCAGCGAGGCAAGGGTGAGCTCCTACGAGCAGTACTTC. This chain links TRBV7-8 with TRBJ2-7; unclear D gene. The V and J ends lost 5 bases and 0 bases respectively, with 14 bases between them. The CDR3 covers 15 residues. Germline assignment: CDR1 SGHVS and CDR2 FQNEAQ.

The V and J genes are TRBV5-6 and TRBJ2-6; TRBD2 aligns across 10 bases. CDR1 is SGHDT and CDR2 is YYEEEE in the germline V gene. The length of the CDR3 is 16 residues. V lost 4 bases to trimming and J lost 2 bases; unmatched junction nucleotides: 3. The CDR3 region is CASSILAGAGANVLTF. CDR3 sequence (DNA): TGTGCCAGCAGCATCCTAGCGGGAGCTGGGGCCAACGTCCTGACTTTC.

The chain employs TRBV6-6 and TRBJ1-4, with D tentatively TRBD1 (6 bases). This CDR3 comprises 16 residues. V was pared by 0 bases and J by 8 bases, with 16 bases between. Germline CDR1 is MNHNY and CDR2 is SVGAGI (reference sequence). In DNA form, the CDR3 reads TGTGCCAGCAGTTACTCGCGAACAGGGTTCGGGGAAAAACTGTTTTTT. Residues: CASSYSRTGFGEKLFF.

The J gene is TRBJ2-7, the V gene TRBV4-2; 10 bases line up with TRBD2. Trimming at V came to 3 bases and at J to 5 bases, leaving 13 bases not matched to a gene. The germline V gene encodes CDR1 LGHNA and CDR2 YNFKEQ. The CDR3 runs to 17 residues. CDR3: CASSQTGTGTSVHEQYF. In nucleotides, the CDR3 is TGTGCCAGCAGCCAGACCGGGACCGGGACTAGCGTGCACGAGCAGTACTTC.

The CDR3 DNA reads TGTGCCAGCAGCCGAGGGGGACAACAGTACGAGCAGTACTTC. It translates to CASSRGGQQYEQYF. This rearrangement joins TRBV28 to TRBJ2-7; the D gene is possibly TRBD1 (6 bases). From germline, CDR1 is MDHEN and CDR2 SYDVKM. The CDR3 covers 14 residues. V lost 6 bases, J lost 4 bases, and 16 bases lay in between.

This chain's CDR3 is CATRLHSTDTQYF. Here the CDR3 DNA reads TGTGCCACTCGACTACATAGCACAGATACGCAGTATTTT. The gene calls are TRBV19 and TRBJ2-3; D possibly corresponds to TRBD2 (5 bases). The CDR3 contains 13 residues. Germline V gene data show CDR1 as LNHDA and CDR2 as SQIVND (reference sequence). Trimming stripped 10 bases from V and 0 bases from J, with 11 bases between.

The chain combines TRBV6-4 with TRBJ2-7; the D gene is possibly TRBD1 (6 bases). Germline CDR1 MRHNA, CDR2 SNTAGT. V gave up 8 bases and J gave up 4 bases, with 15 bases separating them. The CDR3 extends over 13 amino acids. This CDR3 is CASAIQQGYEQYF. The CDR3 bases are TGTGCCAGCGCGATACAACAGGGTTACGAGCAGTACTTC.